This entry describes one T cell receptor beta chain. What it binds is unknown. TCRdb analysed the multiplex PCR reads with MiXCR anew, one entry per CDR3 protein. The table has about 31,000 distinct CDR3 sequences, 60% to 80% seen once; the top ten hold over 15%. CDR1 SGHTA and CDR2 FQGNSA come from the germline V gene. This CDR3 is built from 12 residues. V was pared by 3 bases and J by 11 bases, with 2 bases of the junction left unmatched. The data belong to a study of breast tumors, draining lymph nodes, adjacent tissues. The study's findings and limits: Luminal-like breast cancer showed significantly higher tumor–nontumor repertoire similarity than basal-like. Tumors had less TCR diversity than lymph nodes, more than nontumor tissue.

Sequenced input: breast tumor tissue. The TCR originated in a female donor with breast cancer. Some clones in this sample may be carry-over from other donors' samples. The V and J genes are TRBV7-2 and TRBJ1-2, with 11 bases identical to TRBD1. CDR3 region: CASSFGTGGYTF. The CDR3 region has the DNA TGTGCCAGCAGCTTTGGGACAGGGGGATACACCTTC.